Sequencing of this T cell receptor (beta chain) was carried out in a study of CD4 and CD8 cells across lung adenocarcinoma regions. This clonotype occurred many times. A single record per CDR3 protein comes from TCRdb applying MiXCR to the PCR reads. Of 8,200 or so distinct CDR3 sequences listed, roughly three fifths are singletons. Samples came from patients with localized non-small cell lung adenocarcinoma. V was pared by 4 bases and J by 4 bases, with 5 bases between. The CDR3 extends over 12 amino acids. Per the germline V gene, CDR1 is ENHRY and CDR2 is SYGVKD. The gene calls are TRBV10-3 and TRBJ1-5; D is undetermined. This TCR was recovered from a female donor with lung adenocarcinoma. The CD4 and CD8 labels of this study may be unreliable. Input material: CD4+ T cells from the center of a lung tumor. The CDR3 sequence: CAISAQNQPQHF. Here the CDR3 DNA reads TGTGCCATCAGTGCGCAAAATCAGCCCCAGCATTTT.